This TCR beta chain was identified during a study of cytomegalovirus exposure and HLA in healthy donors. Study-level findings and limits: TCR beta chain V- and J-gene trimming was linked, in a later analysis, to a missense variant in DCLRE1C. Segments of the TCR beta V type were, in most cases, productive about 87% or about 30% of the time in an earlier analysis.

This CDR3 has 14 residues. Germline-derived CDR1 and CDR2 are WSHSY and SAAADI. Trimming took 2 bases from V and 0 from J, leaving 7 bases between them. It was with 60 Vbeta and 13 Jbeta primers that the PCR ran. The method was immunoSEQ multiplex PCR; TCRdb's version includes in-frame clones alone and lacks a portion of them. The table records around 83,000 clones, around 78% of them present only once. A note on this clone: Its antigen is not identified.

This chain links TRBV10-2 with TRBJ1-1, with a weak D call TRBD1 (6 bases). The receptor comes from a male donor in good health and CMV-seropositive. Material: PBMCs. CDR3 coding DNA: TGCGCCAGCAGTGAGGGGACAATGAACACTGAAGCTTTCTTT. Translated, it gives CASSEGTMNTEAFF.